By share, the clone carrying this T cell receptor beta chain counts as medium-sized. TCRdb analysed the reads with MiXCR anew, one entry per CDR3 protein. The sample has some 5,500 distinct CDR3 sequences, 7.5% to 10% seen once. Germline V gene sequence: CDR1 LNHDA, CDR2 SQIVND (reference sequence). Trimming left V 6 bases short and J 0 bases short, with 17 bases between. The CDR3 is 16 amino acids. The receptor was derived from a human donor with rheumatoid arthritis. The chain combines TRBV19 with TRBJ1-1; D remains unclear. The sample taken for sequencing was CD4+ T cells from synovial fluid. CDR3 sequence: CASSLGPGTMNTEAFF. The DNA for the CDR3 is TGTGCCAGTAGCCTCGGCCCGGGAACAATGAACACTGAAGCTTTCTTT.